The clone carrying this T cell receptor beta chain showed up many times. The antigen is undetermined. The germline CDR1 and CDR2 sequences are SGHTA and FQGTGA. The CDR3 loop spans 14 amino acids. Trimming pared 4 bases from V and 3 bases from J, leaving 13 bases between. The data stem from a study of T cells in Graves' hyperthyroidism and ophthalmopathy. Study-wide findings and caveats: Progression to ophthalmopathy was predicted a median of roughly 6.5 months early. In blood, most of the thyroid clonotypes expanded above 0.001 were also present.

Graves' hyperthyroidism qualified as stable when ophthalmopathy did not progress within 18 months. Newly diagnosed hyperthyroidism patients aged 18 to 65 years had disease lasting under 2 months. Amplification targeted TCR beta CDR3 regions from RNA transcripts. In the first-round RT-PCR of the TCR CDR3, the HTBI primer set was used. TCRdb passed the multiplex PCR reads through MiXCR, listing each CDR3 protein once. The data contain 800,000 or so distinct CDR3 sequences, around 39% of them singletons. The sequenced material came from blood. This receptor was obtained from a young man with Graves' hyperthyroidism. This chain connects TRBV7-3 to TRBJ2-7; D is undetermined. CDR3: CASSSDDIFYEQYF. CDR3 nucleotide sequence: TGTGCCAGCAGCTCCGACGACATCTTCTACGAGCAGTACTTC.